These 11 T cell receptor beta chains were sequenced from one sample in a study of CD8+CD57+ T cells in acquired aplastic anemia. Whoever was chosen for sequencing had shown CD8+CD57+ cell expansion by flow cytometry. CDR3 and TCR beta VDJ profiling relied on genomic DNA as the template. From the reads, TCRdb called clonotypes with MiXCR, one entry per CDR3 protein. The table lists 100,000 to 150,000 distinct CDR3 sequences, about 50% of them singletons. Sequencing was performed on sorted CD4+, CD8+, or CD8+CD57+ T cells (not recorded which) from PBMCs. The receptors come from a human donor with aplastic anemia.

This chain links TRBV2 with TRBJ2-3, with 7 nucleotides matching TRBD2. Germline V gives CDR1 SNHLY, CDR2 FYNNEI. The CDR3 is 14 amino acids. Trimming cost V 4 bases and J 6 bases; bases outside gene matches: 7. CDR3 DNA sequence: TGTGCCAGCAGTGTAGTGGGGGGGATGGATACGCAGTATTTT. Its translation is CASSVVGGMDTQYF.

The chain combines TRBV7-9 with TRBJ1-2, with D uncertain. Per the germline V gene, CDR1 is SEHNR and CDR2 is FQNEAQ (reference sequence). Trimming shortened V by 3 bases and J by 5 bases, and 10 bases separated the two germline ends. The CDR3 loop spans 13 amino acids. The CDR3 coding sequence is TGTGCCAGCAGCTTGGACCCAGGTTATGGCTACACCTTC. This translates into CASSLDPGYGYTF. Combining the CDR3 with reference TRBV7-9 and TRBJ1-2 gives the whole variable domain DTGVSQNPRHKITKRGQNVTFRCDPISEHNRLYWYRQTLGQGPEFLTYFQNEAQLEKSRLLSDRFSAERPKGSFSTLEIQRTEQGDSAMYLCASSLDPGYGYTFGSGTRLTVV.

The rearrangement joins TRBV7-9 to TRBJ2-2; D remains unclear. Per germline, CDR1 SEHNR and CDR2 FQNEAQ (reference sequence). Trimming took 5 bases from V and 5 from J, leaving 3 bases between them. The CDR3 runs to 11 residues. CDR3 coding DNA: TGTGCCAGCAGCCAGACCGGGGAGCTGTTTTTT. Translated, it gives CASSQTGELFF. Filled out from reference TRBV7-9 and TRBJ2-2, the complete variable domain reads DTGVSQNPRHKITKRGQNVTFRCDPISEHNRLYWYRQTLGQGPEFLTYFQNEAQLEKSRLLSDRFSAERPKGSFSTLEIQRTEQGDSAMYLCASSQTGELFFGEGSRLTVL.

The chain uses TRBV10-3 and TRBJ2-3; TRBD2 is a possible D gene (6 bases). This CDR3 comprises 13 residues. In germline, CDR1 is ENHRY, CDR2 SYGVKD. V was clipped by 6 bases and J by 1 base, with 8 bases between them. The CDR3 nucleotides read TGTGCCATCAGGGCTAGCGGCACAGATACGCAGTATTTT. Protein: CAIRASGTDTQYF.

The V and J genes are TRBV2 and TRBJ2-6; a possible D gene is TRBD1 (5 bases). The V end was cut by 4 bases, the J end by 2 bases, with 9 bases between. This CDR3 region has 15 residues. CDR1 and CDR2 (germline): SNHLY, FYNNEI. The CDR3 region is CASSVGATGANVLTF. The CDR3 nucleotides are TGTGCCAGCAGTGTAGGGGCCACTGGGGCCAACGTCCTGACTTTC.

CDR3 sequence reads: CASRPDGLAGGFPHEQYF. CDR3 nucleotide sequence: TGTGCCAGCAGGCCGGACGGACTAGCGGGAGGGTTCCCCCACGAGCAGTACTTC. The V gene is TRBV11-1, the J gene TRBJ2-7; 15 nucleotides line up with TRBD2. The CDR3 contains 18 residues. CDR1 is SGHAT, CDR2 FQDESV, per germline (reference sequence). Trimming cost V 6 bases and J 5 bases; bases outside gene matches: 14.

This chain links TRBV15 with TRBJ2-7; 8 bases agree with TRBD2. The germline gives CDR1 LNHNV, CDR2 YYDKDF (reference sequence). Losses at the gene ends were 1 base for V and 2 bases for J; bases not matched to a gene: 7. This CDR3 has 16 residues. For the CDR3, the DNA is TGTGCCACCAGCAGAGGGGCGGGGGGAGACCCCTACGAGCAGTACTTC. It specifies CATSRGAGGDPYEQYF. The full variable domain, completed using reference TRBV15 and TRBJ2-7, is DAMVIQNPRYQVTQFGKPVTLSCSQTLNHNVMYWYQQKSSQAPKLLFHYYDKDFNNEADTPDNFQSRRPNTSFCFLDIRSPGLGDTAMYLCATSRGAGGDPYEQYFGPGTRLTVT.

The rearrangement uses TRBV7-2 and TRBJ1-2; TRBD1 agrees at 9 bases. V shed 0 bases and J 4 bases; nucleotides not matched to a gene: 3. The CDR3 has 15 amino acids. Germline-derived CDR1 and CDR2 are SGHTA and FQGNSA. The chain's CDR3 is CASSLAGQGSYGYTF. The CDR3 DNA reads as TGTGCCAGCAGCTTAGCGGGACAGGGAAGCTATGGCTACACCTTC.

In this sample, this clonotype turned up a few times. J is TRBJ1-3 and V is TRBV12-3 or TRBV12-4, with no clear D. V was trimmed by 9 bases and J by 0 bases, leaving 12 bases between them. The CDR3 contains 14 residues. This CDR3 is CASDTLSSGNTIYF. The CDR3 nucleotides are TGTGCCAGTGATACATTAAGCTCTGGAAACACCATATATTTT.

This clonotype has a handful of counts. The chain carries TRBV2 and TRBJ2-1; D uncertain. The CDR3 covers 11 residues. V lost 7 bases and J 3 bases, leaving 4 bases between the germline ends. Germline CDR1 reads SNHLY; CDR2 reads FYNNEI. The CDR3 spells CASTVYNEQFF. The CDR3 nucleotides read TGTGCCAGCACGGTCTACAATGAGCAGTTCTTC.

This chain connects TRBV20-1 to TRBJ2-7; the match to TRBD1 covers 10 bases. The junction had 11 bases not matched to a gene; V was cut back by 6 bases and J by 3 bases. CDR3 length: 15 amino acids. The V gene's germline CDR1 is DFQATT and CDR2 SNEGSKA (reference sequence). CDR3 coding DNA: TGCAGTGCCAAACCCGGGACAGGGGAAAACTACGAGCAGTACTTC. It encodes CSAKPGTGENYEQYF.